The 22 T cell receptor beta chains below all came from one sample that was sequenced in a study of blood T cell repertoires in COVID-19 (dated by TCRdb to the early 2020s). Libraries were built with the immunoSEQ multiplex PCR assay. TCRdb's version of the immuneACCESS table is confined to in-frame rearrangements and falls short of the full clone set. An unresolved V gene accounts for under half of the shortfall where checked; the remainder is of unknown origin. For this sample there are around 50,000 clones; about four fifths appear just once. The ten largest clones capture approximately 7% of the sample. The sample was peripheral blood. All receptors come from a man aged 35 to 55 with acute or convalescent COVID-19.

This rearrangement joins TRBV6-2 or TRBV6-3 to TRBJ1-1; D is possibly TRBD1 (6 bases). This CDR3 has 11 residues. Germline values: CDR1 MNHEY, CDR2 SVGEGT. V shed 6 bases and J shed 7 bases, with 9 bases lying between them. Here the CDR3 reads CASSHRVEAFF. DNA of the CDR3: TGTGCCAGCAGCCACAGGGTTGAAGCTTTCTTT.

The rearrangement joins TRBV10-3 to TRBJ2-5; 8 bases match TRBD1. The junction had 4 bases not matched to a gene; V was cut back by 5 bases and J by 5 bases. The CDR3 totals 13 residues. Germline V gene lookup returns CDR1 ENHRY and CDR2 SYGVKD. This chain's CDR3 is CAISKTGEETQYF. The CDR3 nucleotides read TGTGCCATCAGTAAGACAGGGGAGGAGACCCAGTACTTC.

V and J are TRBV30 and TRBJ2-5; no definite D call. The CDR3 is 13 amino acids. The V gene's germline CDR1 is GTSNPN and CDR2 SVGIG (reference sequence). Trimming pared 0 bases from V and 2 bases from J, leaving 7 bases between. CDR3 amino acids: CAWSVLSQETQYF. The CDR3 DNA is TGTGCCTGGAGTGTTTTGAGTCAAGAGACCCAGTACTTC.

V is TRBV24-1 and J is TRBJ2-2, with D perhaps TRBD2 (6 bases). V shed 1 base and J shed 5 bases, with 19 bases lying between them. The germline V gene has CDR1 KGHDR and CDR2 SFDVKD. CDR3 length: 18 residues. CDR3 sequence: CATSDFGRGRVRTGELFF. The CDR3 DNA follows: TGTGCCACCAGTGATTTTGGGCGGGGTAGAGTCAGGACCGGGGAGCTGTTTTTT.

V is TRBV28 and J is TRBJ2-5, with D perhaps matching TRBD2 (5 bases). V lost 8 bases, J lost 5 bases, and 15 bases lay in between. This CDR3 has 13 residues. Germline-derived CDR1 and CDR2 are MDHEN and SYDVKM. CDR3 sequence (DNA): TGTGCCAGCGGTCGGGCGGGCCGGGAGACCCAGTACTTC. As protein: CASGRAGRETQYF.

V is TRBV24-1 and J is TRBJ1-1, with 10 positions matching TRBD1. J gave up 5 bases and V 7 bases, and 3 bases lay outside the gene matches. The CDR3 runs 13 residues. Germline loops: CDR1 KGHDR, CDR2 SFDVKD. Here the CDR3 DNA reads TGTGCCACCAGAGGGACAGGGGCAACTGAAGCTTTCTTT. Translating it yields CATRGTGATEAFF.

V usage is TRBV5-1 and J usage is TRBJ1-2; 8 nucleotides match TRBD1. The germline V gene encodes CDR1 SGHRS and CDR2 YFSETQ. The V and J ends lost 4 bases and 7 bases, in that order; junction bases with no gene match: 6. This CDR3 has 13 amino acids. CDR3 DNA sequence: TGCGCCAGCAGCCAAGGACAGGGCTCTGGCTACACCTTC. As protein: CASSQGQGSGYTF.

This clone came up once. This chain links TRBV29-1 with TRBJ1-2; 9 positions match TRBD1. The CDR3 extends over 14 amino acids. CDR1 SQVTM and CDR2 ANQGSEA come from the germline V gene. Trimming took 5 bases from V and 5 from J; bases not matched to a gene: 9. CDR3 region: CSVSPGTGNYGYTF. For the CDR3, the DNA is TGCAGCGTTTCCCCCGGGACAGGGAATTATGGCTACACCTTC.

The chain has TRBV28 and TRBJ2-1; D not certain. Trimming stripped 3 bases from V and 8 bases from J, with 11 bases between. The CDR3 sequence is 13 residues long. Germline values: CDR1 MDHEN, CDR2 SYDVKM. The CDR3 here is CASSFRSRHEQFF. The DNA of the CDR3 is TGTGCCAGCAGTTTCAGATCCCGCCATGAGCAGTTCTTC.

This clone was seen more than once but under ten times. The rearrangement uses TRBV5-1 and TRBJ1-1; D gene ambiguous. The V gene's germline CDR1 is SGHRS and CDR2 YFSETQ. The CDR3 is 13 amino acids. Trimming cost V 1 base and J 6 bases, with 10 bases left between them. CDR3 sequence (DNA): TGCGCCAGCAGCTTGAAAAGTTCGGCTGAAGCTTTCTTT. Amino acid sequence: CASSLKSSAEAFF. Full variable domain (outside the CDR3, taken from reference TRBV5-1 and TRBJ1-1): KAGVTQTPRYLIKTRGQQVTLSCSPISGHRSVSWYQQTPGQGLQFLFEYFSETQRNKGNFPGRFSGRQFSNSRSEMNVSTLELGDSALYLCASSLKSSAEAFFGQGTRLTVV.

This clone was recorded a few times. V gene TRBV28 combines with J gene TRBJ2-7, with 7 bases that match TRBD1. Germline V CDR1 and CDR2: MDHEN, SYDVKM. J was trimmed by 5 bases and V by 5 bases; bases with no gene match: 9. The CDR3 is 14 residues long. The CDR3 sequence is CASSPYRGGDEQYF. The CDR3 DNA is TGTGCCAGCAGTCCGTACAGGGGTGGTGACGAGCAGTACTTC.

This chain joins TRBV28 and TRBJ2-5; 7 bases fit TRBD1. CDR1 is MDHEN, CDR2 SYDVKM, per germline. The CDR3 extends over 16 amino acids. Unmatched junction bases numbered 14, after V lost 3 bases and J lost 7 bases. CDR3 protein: CASSFNKKGAGGTQYF. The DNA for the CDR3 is TGTGCCAGCAGTTTTAATAAGAAGGGGGCAGGAGGGACCCAGTACTTC.

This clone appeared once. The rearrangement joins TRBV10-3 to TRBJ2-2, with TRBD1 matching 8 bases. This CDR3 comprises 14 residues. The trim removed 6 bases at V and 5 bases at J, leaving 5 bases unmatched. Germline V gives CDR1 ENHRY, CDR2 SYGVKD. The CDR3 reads CAIRGQAETGELFF. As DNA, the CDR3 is TGTGCCATCAGGGGACAGGCTGAGACCGGGGAGCTGTTTTTT.

Here the CDR3 reads CASSVETECTDYEQYF. The CDR3 coding sequence is TGTGCCAGCAGCGTTGAGACGGAGTGCACTGACTACGAGCAGTACTTC. The chain uses TRBV9 and TRBJ2-7; D is undetermined. Germline values: CDR1 SGDLS, CDR2 YYNGEE. The CDR3 runs to 16 residues. V lost 2 bases, J lost 3 bases, and 18 bases lay in between.

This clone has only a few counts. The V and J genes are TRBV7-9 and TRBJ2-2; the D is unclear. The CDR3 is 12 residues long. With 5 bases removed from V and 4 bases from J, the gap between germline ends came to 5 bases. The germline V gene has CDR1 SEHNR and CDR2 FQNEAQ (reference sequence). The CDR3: CASSLSTGELFF. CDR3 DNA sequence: TGTGCCAGCAGCCTAAGCACCGGGGAGCTGTTTTTT.

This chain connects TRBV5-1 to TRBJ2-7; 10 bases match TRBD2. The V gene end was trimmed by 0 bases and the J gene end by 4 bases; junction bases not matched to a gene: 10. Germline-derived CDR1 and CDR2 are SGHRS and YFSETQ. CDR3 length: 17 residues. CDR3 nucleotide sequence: TGCGCCAGCAGCTTGGGGAGGATAGCGGGGGGAGTATACGAGCAGTACTTC. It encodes CASSLGRIAGGVYEQYF.

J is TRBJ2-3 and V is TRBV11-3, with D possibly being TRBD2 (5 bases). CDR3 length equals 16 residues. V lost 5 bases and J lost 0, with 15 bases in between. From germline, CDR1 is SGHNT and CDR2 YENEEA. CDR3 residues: CASSPGFGVSTDTQYF. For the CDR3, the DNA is TGTGCCAGCAGCCCGGGTTTCGGGGTGAGCACAGATACGCAGTATTTT. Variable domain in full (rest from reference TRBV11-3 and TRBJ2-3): EAGVVQSPRYKIIEKKQPVAFWCNPISGHNTLYWYLQNLGQGPELLIRYENEEAVDDSQLPKDRFSAERLKGVDSTLKIQPAELGDSAVYLCASSPGFGVSTDTQYFGPGTRLTVL.

The CDR3 region is CSASPREGNYGYTF. The CDR3 coding sequence is TGCAGTGCTAGTCCTAGGGAGGGAAACTATGGCTACACCTTC. This chain uses TRBV20-1 with TRBJ1-2; D is unclear. The CDR3 is 14 residues long. CDR1 is DFQATT, CDR2 SNEGSKA, per germline (reference sequence). Deletions cut 3 bases from V and 2 bases from J, with 13 bases between.

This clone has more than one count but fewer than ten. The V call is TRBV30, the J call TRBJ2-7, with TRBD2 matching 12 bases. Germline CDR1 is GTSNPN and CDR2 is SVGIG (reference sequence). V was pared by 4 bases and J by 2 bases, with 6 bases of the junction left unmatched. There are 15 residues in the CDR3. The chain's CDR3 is CAWKALAGGPYEQYF. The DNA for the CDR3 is TGTGCCTGGAAGGCGCTAGCGGGGGGGCCCTACGAGCAGTACTTC.

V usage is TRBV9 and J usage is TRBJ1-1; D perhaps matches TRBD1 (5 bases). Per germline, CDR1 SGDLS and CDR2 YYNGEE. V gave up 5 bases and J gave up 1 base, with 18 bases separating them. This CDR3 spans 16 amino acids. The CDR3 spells CASSAALGGANTEAFF. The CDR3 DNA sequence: TGTGCCAGCAGTGCTGCCTTGGGAGGGGCGAACACTGAAGCTTTCTTT.

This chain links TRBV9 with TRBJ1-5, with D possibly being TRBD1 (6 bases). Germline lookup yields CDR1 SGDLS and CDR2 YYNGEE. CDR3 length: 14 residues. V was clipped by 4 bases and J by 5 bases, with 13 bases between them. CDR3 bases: TGTGCCAGCAGCCAAGGGACAACTCATCAGCCCCAGCATTTT. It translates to CASSQGTTHQPQHF.

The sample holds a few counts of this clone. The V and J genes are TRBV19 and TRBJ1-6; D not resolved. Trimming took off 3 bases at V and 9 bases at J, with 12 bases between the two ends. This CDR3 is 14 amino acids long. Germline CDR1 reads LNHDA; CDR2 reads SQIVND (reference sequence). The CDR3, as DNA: TGTGCCAGTAGTATTTGGGAGGGTAGTTCACCCCTCCACTTT. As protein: CASSIWEGSSPLHF.